This T cell receptor (beta chain) was profiled in a study of vaccination effects on CD4 cells after COVID-19. Background on the study: The median interval between the second dose and post-vaccine sampling was 72 days.

The J segment lost 6 bases and the V segment lost 3 bases, leaving 10 bases of the junction unmatched. Germline assignment: CDR1 DFQATT and CDR2 SNEGSKA (reference sequence). This CDR3 contains 14 residues. Before any sequencing was done, the ViraFEST assay used viral peptide pools to expand antigen-specific CD4+ T cells. Following a roughly 10-day culture, CD4+ T cells were purified. The participants, recipients of two vaccine doses, got either BNT162b2 or mRNA-1273. The vaccine recipients had no prior SARS-CoV-2 infection, with negative nucleocapsid antibodies. They grew two million PBMC in each well, adding around 9 IU/ml IL-2 and 10 ug/ml peptides. Regarding the study as a whole: Early post-infection timepoints were missing from the study, which also had few convalescent patients.

Clones were sequenced by immunoSEQ multiplex PCR, and TCRdb holds only the in-frame ones, with some missing. The data contain around 23,000 clones, roughly four fifths of them singletons. This clone has only a few counts. Its antigen is not identified. The V and J genes are TRBV20-1 and TRBJ1-2, with 7 bases matching TRBD1. The material was CD4+ T cells from PBMCs cultured with HCoV-229E spike peptides, obtained after COVID-19 vaccination. This sequence originates from a human donor who received a COVID-19 vaccine. CDR3 DNA: TGCAGTGCTAGTGCCCCCTCCGGGACAGATGGCTACACCTTC. This encodes CSASAPSGTDGYTF.